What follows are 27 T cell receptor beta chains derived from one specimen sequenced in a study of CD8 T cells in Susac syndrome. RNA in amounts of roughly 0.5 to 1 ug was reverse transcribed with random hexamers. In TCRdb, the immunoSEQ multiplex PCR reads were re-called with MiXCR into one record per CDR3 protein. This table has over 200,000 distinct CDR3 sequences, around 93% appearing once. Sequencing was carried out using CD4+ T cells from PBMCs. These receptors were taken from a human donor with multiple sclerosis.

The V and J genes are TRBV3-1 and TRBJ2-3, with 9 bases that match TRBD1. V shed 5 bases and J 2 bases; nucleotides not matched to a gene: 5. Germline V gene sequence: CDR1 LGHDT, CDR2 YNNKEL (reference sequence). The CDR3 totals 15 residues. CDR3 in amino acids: CASSLQGANTDTQYF. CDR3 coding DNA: TGTGCCAGCAGCTTACAGGGGGCCAACACAGATACGCAGTATTTT.

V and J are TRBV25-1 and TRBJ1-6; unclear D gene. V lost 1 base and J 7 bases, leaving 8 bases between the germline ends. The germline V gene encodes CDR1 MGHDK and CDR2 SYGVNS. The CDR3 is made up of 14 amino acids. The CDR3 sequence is CASSEFGGNSPLHF. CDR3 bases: TGTGCCAGCAGTGAATTTGGCGGAAATTCACCCCTCCACTTT.

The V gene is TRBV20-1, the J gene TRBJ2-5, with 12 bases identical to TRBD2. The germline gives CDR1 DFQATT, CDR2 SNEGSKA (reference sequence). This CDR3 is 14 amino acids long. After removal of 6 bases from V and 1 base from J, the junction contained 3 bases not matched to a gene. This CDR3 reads CSAALAGGQETQYF. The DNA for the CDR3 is TGCAGTGCAGCACTAGCGGGGGGCCAAGAGACCCAGTACTTC.

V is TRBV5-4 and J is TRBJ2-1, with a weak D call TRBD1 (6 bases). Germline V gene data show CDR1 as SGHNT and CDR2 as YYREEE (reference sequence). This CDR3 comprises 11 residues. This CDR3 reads CVGTSYNEQFF. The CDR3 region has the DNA TGTGTGGGGACATCCTACAATGAGCAGTTCTTC.

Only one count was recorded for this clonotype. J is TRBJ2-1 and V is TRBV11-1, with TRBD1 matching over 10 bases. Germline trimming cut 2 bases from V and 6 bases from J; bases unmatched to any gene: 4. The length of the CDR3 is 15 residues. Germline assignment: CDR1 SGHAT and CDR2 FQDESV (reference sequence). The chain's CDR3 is CASSLLTGGGNEQFF. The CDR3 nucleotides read TGTGCCAGCAGCTTACTGACAGGGGGCGGCAATGAGCAGTTCTTC.

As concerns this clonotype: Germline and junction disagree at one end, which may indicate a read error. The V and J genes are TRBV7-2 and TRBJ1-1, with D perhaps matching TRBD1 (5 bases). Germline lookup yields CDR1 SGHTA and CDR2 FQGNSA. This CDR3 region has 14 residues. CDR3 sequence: CASSSGALKTEAFF. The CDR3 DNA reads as TGTGCCAGCAGCTCCGGGGCCTTGAAAACTGAAGCTTTCTTT.

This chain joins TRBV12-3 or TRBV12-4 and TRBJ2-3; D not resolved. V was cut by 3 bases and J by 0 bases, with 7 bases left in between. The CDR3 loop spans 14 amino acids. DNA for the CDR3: TGTGCCAGCAGTTTCTTCGGGAGCACAGATACGCAGTATTTT. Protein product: CASSFFGSTDTQYF.

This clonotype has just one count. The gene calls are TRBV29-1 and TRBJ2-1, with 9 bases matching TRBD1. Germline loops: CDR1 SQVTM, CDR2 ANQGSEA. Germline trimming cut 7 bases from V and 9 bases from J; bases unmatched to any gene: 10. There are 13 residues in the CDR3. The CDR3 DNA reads TGCAGCGCAGGACAGGGGTCTCGCGGTGAGCAGTTCTTC. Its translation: CSAGQGSRGEQFF.

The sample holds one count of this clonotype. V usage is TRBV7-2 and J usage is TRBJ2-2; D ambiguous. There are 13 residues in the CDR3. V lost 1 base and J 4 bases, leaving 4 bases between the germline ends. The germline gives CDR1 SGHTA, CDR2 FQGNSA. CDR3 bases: TGTGCCAGCAGCTTAGAGGGCACCGGGGAGCTGTTTTTT. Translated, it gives CASSLEGTGELFF.

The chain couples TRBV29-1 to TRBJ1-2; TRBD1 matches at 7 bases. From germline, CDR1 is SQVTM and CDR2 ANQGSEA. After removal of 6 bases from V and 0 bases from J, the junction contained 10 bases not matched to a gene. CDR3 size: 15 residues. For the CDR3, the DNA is TGCAGCGTGTGGGATACAGGGGAATCTAACTATGGCTACACCTTC. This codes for CSVWDTGESNYGYTF.

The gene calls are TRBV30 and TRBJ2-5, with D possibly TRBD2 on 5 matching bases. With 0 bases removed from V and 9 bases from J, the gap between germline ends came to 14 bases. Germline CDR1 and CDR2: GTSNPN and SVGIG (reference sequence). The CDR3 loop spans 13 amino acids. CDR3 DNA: TGTGCCTGGAGTGTTGGGGAGCCATGGGCCCAGTACTTC. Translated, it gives CAWSVGEPWAQYF.

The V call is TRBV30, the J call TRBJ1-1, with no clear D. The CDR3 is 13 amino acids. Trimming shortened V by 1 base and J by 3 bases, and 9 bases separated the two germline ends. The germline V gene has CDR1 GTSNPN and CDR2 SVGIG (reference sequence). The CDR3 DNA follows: TGTGCCTGGAGTGATGCGTGGGACACTGAAGCTTTCTTT. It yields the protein CAWSDAWDTEAFF.

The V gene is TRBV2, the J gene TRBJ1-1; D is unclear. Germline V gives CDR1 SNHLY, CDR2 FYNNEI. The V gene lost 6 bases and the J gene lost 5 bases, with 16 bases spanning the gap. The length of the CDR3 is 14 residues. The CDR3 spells CASSVGREVTEAFF. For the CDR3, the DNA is TGTGCCAGCAGCGTCGGTCGGGAGGTTACTGAAGCTTTCTTT.

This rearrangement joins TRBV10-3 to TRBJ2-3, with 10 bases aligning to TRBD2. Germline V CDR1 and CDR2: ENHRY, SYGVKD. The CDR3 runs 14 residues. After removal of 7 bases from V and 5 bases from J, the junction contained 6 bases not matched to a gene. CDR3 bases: TGTGCCATCAAAGGATGGACTAGCGGAGATACGCAGTATTTT. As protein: CAIKGWTSGDTQYF.

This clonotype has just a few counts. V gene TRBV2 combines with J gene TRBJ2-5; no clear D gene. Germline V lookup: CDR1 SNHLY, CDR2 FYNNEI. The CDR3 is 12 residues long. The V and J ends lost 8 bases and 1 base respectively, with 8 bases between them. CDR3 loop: CASSLPQETQYF. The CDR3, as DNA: TGTGCCAGCTCCCTCCCCCAAGAGACCCAGTACTTC.

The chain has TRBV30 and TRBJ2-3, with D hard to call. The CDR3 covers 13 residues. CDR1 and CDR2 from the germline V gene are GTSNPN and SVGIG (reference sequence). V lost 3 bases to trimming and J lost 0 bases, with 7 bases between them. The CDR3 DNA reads TGTGCCTGGAGGACGCCTAGCACAGATACGCAGTATTTT. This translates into CAWRTPSTDTQYF.

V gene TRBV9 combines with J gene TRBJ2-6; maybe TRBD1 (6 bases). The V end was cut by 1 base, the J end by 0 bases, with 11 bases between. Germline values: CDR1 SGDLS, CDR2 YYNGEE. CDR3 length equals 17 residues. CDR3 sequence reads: CASSVLGGTSGANVLTF. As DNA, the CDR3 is TGTGCCAGCAGCGTATTAGGGGGAACCTCTGGGGCCAACGTCCTGACTTTC.

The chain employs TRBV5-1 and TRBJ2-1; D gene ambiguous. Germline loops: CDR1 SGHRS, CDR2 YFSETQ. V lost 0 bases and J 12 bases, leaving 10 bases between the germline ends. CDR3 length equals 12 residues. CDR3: CASSLDKEWQFF. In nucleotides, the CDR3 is TGCGCCAGCAGCTTGGATAAGGAATGGCAGTTCTTC.

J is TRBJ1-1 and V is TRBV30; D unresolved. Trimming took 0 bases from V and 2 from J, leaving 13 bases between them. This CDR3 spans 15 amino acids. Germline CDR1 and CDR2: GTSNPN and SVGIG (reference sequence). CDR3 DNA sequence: TGTGCCTGGAGTGTACCGGGTCGGAGAAACACTGAAGCTTTCTTT. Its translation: CAWSVPGRRNTEAFF.

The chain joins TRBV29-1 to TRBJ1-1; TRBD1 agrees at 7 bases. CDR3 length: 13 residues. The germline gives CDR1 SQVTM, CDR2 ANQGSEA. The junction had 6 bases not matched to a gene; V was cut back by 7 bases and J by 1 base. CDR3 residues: CSEYYRGNTEAFF. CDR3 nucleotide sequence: TGCAGCGAATACTACAGGGGGAACACTGAAGCTTTCTTT.

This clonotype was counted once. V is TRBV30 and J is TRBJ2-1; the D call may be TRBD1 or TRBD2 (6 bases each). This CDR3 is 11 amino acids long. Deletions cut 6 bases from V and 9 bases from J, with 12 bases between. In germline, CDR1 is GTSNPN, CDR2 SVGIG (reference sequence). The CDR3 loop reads CACKGGGEQFF. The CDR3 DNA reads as TGTGCCTGCAAGGGGGGCGGTGAGCAGTTCTTC. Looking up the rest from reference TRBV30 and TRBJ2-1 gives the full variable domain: SQTIHQWPATLVQPVGSPLSLECTVEGTSNPNLYWYRQAAGRGLQLLFYSVGIGQISSEVPQNLSASRPQDRQFILSSKKLLLSDSGFYLCACKGGGEQFFGPGTRLTVL.

The CDR3 is CSVETGRGGEQYF. DNA of the CDR3: TGCAGCGTTGAAACCGGCAGGGGAGGCGAGCAGTACTTC. V usage is TRBV29-1 and J usage is TRBJ2-7; D is tentatively TRBD1 or TRBD2 (6 bases each). CDR1 and CDR2 (germline): SQVTM, ANQGSEA. V gave up 2 bases and J gave up 6 bases, with 14 bases separating them. CDR3 length: 13 amino acids.

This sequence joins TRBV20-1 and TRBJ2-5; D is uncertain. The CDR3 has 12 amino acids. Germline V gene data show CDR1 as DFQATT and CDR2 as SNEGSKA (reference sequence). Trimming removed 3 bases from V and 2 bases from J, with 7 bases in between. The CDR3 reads CSARWQQETQYF. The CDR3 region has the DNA TGCAGTGCTAGGTGGCAGCAAGAGACCCAGTACTTC.

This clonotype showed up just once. Here the CDR3 DNA reads TGTGCCAGCAGTTTCCCCTATGGCTACACCTTC. Its protein product is CASSFPYGYTF. The gene calls are TRBV12-3 or TRBV12-4 and TRBJ1-2; the D is unclear. Between the trimmed V and J ends, which lost 3 bases and 4 bases, there was a span of 3 bases. The CDR3 runs to 11 residues.

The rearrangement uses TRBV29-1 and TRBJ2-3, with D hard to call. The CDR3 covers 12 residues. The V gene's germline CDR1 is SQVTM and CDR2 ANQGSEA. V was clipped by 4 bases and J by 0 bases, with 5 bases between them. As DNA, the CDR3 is TGCAGCGTTGTTACTAGCACAGATACGCAGTATTTT. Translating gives CSVVTSTDTQYF.

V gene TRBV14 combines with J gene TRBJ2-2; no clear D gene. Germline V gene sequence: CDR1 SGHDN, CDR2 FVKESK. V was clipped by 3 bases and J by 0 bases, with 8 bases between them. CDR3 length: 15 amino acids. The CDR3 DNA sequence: TGTGCCAGCAGCCAGATGTGGACGAACACCGGGGAGCTGTTTTTT. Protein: CASSQMWTNTGELFF.

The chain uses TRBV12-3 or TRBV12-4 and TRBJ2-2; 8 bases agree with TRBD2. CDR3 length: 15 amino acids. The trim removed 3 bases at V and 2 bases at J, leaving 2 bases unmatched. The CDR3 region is CASSLAGGNTGELFF. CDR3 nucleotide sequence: TGTGCCAGCAGTTTGGCGGGGGGTAACACCGGGGAGCTGTTTTTT.